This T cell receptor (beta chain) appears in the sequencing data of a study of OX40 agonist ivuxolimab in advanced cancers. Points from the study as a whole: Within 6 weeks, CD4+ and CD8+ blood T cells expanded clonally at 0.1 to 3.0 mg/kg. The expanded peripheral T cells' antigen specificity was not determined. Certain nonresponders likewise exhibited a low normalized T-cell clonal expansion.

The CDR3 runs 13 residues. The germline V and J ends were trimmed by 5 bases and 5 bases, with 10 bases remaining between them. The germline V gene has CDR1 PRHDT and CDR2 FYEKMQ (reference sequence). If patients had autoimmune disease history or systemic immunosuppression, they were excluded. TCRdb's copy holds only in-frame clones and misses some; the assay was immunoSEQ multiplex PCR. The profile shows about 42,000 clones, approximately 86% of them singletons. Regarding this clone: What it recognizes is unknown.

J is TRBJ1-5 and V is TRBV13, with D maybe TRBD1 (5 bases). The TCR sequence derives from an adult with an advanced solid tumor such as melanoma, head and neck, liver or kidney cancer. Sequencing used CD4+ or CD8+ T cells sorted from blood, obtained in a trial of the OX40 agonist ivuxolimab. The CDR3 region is CASSRRDDQPQHF. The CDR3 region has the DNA TGTGCCAGCAGCCGCAGGGACGATCAGCCCCAGCATTTT.